The 32 T cell receptor beta chains below were found in one sample sequenced in a study of cytomegalovirus exposure and HLA in healthy donors. Sequencing used immunoSEQ multiplex PCR; TCRdb keeps in-frame clones, though not all of them. The top ten clones hold 2% of a sample with about 200,000 clones, roughly 87% of them seen once. The specimen was PBMCs. Source of these receptors: a woman between 18 and 29 years old in good health and CMV-seropositive.

This rearrangement joins TRBV9 to TRBJ2-3; 12 bases match TRBD1. CDR1 is SGDLS and CDR2 is YYNGEE in the germline V gene. The junction had 4 bases not matched to a gene; V was cut back by 0 bases and J by 5 bases. The CDR3 spans 16 residues. The CDR3 coding sequence is TGTGCCAGCAGCGTAGGGGGACAGGGGGCGATAGATACGCAGTATTTT. Encoded protein: CASSVGGQGAIDTQYF.

This clone was seen just once. The gene calls are TRBV2 and TRBJ2-5, with D possibly being TRBD2 (5 bases). From germline, CDR1 is SNHLY and CDR2 FYNNEI. V lost 7 bases and J lost 4, with 13 bases in between. The CDR3 is made up of 13 amino acids. CDR3 nucleotides: TGTGCCAGCATGAGAGGGCGAGGAGAGACCCAGTACTTC. Translation gives CASMRGRGETQYF.

The chain links TRBV30 to TRBJ1-2; no firm D call. Germline values: CDR1 GTSNPN, CDR2 SVGIG (reference sequence). V gave up 4 bases and J gave up 9 bases, with 15 bases separating them. The CDR3 consists of 12 residues. The CDR3 nucleotides read TGTGCCTGGACAGCGTCCGGGTATAGCTACACCTTC. Translation gives CAWTASGYSYTF.

The chain couples TRBV6-1 to TRBJ2-7, with a possible D match to TRBD1 (6 bases). V was cut by 10 bases and J by 0 bases, with 10 bases left in between. The CDR3 loop spans 12 amino acids. The germline V gene has CDR1 MNHNS and CDR2 SASEGT. The CDR3 region has the DNA TGTGCCATCTGGACAGACTCCTACGAGCAGTACTTC. This translates into CAIWTDSYEQYF.

This clone has just a few counts. The V gene is TRBV18, the J gene TRBJ1-2, with a tentative D call TRBD1 (5 bases). Germline V gene data show CDR1 as KGHSH and CDR2 as LQKENI. The CDR3 totals 16 residues. V was trimmed by 3 bases and J by 4 bases, leaving 18 bases between them. The DNA for the CDR3 is TGTGCCAGCTCACCTGGTGGGGCCCAAATCCCCTATGGCTACACCTTC. Amino acids: CASSPGGAQIPYGYTF.

This chain connects TRBV5-6 to TRBJ1-5, with D maybe TRBD1 (5 bases). The CDR3 runs 15 residues. The germline gives CDR1 SGHDT, CDR2 YYEEEE. V lost 1 base, J lost 3 bases, and 11 bases lay in between. CDR3 region: CASSLTRGDNQPQHF. CDR3 DNA: TGTGCCAGCAGCTTGACCCGGGGGGACAATCAGCCCCAGCATTTT.

The rearrangement links TRBV29-1 to TRBJ1-4, with TRBD1 as a possible D gene (5 bases). CDR1 SQVTM and CDR2 ANQGSEA come from the germline V gene. The CDR3 runs 14 residues. The ends were cut back, 5 bases at V and 0 bases at J, with 10 bases in the middle. The CDR3 loop reads CSVLDRTTNEKLFF. The CDR3 nucleotides are TGCAGCGTTTTAGACAGAACAACTAATGAAAAACTGTTTTTT.

The chain uses TRBV28 and TRBJ2-5, with 11 positions matching TRBD2. The CDR3 loop spans 17 amino acids. Per the germline V gene, CDR1 is MDHEN and CDR2 is SYDVKM. The J segment lost 2 bases and the V segment lost 3 bases, leaving 8 bases of the junction unmatched. DNA of the CDR3: TGTGCCAGCAGTTTCCCCCTAGCGGGAGGAAGACAAGAGACCCAGTACTTC. Residues: CASSFPLAGGRQETQYF.

This sequence joins TRBV28 and TRBJ2-7; 9 nucleotides align to TRBD1. Germline CDR1 reads MDHEN; CDR2 reads SYDVKM. V lost 5 bases and J lost 5; bases outside the gene matches: 7. The CDR3 is 14 amino acids. The CDR3 region has the DNA TGTGCCAGCAGTAACGGGACAGGGTTTGACGAGCAGTACTTC. Protein sequence: CASSNGTGFDEQYF.

The chain uses TRBV4-1 and TRBJ2-7; 8 bases match TRBD1. The junction had 12 bases not matched to a gene; V was cut back by 3 bases and J by 2 bases. The CDR3 is 17 amino acids. CDR1 and CDR2 from the germline V gene are MGHRA and YSYEKL. The CDR3 nucleotides read TGCGCCAGCAGCCAGACTTCTCCGGGACAGGCAGCCTACGAGCAGTACTTC. Amino acid sequence: CASSQTSPGQAAYEQYF.

The V gene is TRBV28, the J gene TRBJ2-1; 7 bases align to TRBD1. Germline V lookup: CDR1 MDHEN, CDR2 SYDVKM. The junction had 7 bases not matched to a gene; V was cut back by 3 bases and J by 2 bases. This CDR3 region has 16 residues. The CDR3 loop reads CASSFLMGTAYNEQFF. CDR3 nucleotides: TGTGCCAGCAGTTTCCTTATGGGGACAGCCTACAATGAGCAGTTCTTC.

This clone was counted a few times. J is TRBJ2-7 and V is TRBV4-2, with D possibly matching TRBD2 (6 bases). The V end was cut by 1 base, the J end by 8 bases, with 15 bases between. Germline V gene data show CDR1 as LGHNA and CDR2 as YNFKEQ. The CDR3 length is 14 residues. CDR3 in DNA: TGTGCCAGCAGCCAAGGGGGACCTCGGGAGAAGCAGTACTTC. Protein product: CASSQGGPREKQYF.

This chain uses TRBV5-1 with TRBJ1-1; 7 bases agree with TRBD1. The J segment lost 2 bases and the V segment lost 1 base, leaving 5 bases of the junction unmatched. The V gene's germline CDR1 is SGHRS and CDR2 YFSETQ. The CDR3 runs to 15 residues. The CDR3 DNA follows: TGCGCCAGCAGCTTGCAGGGGGGAGGTAACACTGAAGCTTTCTTT. Translated: CASSLQGGGNTEAFF.

The rearrangement links TRBV6-5 to TRBJ2-1; 7 positions agree with TRBD1. The CDR3 spans 16 residues. Germline trimming cut 4 bases from V and 0 bases from J; bases unmatched to any gene: 6. CDR1 MNHEY and CDR2 SVGAGI come from the germline V gene. The CDR3: CASSSPRDSSYNEQFF. CDR3 nucleotide sequence: TGTGCCAGCAGTTCCCCCAGGGACAGCTCCTACAATGAGCAGTTCTTC.

V and J are TRBV7-9 and TRBJ2-1, with TRBD2 identical over 10 bases. Germline V gives CDR1 SEHNR, CDR2 FQNEAQ (reference sequence). Trimming removed 7 bases from V and 2 bases from J; junction bases left unmatched: 8. This CDR3 spans 16 amino acids. CDR3 in amino acids: CASTPSGTSAYNEQFF. DNA of the CDR3: TGTGCCAGCACTCCCTCCGGGACTAGCGCCTACAATGAGCAGTTCTTC.

This chain joins TRBV27 and TRBJ2-7; TRBD2 agrees at 9 bases. Germline V gives CDR1 MNHEY, CDR2 SMNVEV (reference sequence). This CDR3 region has 17 residues. V dropped 5 bases and J dropped 6; count of bases not matched to a gene: 17. In nucleotides, the CDR3 is TGTGCCAGCAGTGGGGCCGACGGACTAGCGATTTCGGGCGAGCAGTACTTC. It translates to CASSGADGLAISGEQYF.

This clone was picked up one time. V and J are TRBV27 and TRBJ1-1; the D gene is possibly TRBD1 (6 bases). Between the trimmed V and J ends, which lost 5 bases and 0 bases, there was a span of 13 bases. This CDR3 has 15 amino acids. CDR1 is MNHEY, CDR2 SMNVEV, per germline (reference sequence). The CDR3, as DNA: TGTGCCAGCAGTCGGCCGGGACACCTGAACACTGAAGCTTTCTTT. Amino acids: CASSRPGHLNTEAFF.

The chain is built from TRBV30 and TRBJ2-3; D is perhaps TRBD1 (5 bases). Trimming stripped 0 bases from V and 6 bases from J, with 10 bases between. CDR1 and CDR2 from the germline V gene are GTSNPN and SVGIG (reference sequence). CDR3 length: 13 amino acids. The CDR3 reads CAWSVKGPDTQYF. Here the CDR3 DNA reads TGTGCCTGGAGTGTGAAGGGGCCGGATACGCAGTATTTT.

The V call is TRBV6-9, the J call TRBJ2-3, with TRBD2 matching over 10 bases. The CDR3 is 14 residues long. CDR1 MNHGY and CDR2 SVAAGI come from the germline V gene. The ends lost 7 bases at V and 1 base at J; junction bases unmatched: 2. Here the CDR3 reads CASTTSGGTDTQYF. The CDR3 DNA reads TGTGCCAGCACTACTAGCGGGGGCACAGATACGCAGTATTTT.

The chain is built from TRBV27 and TRBJ1-1; weak D call: TRBD1 (6 bases). V was pared by 8 bases and J by 1 base, with 11 bases between. CDR1 is MNHEY and CDR2 is SMNVEV in the germline V gene (reference sequence). The CDR3 has 13 residues. The chain's CDR3 is CASGQGGNTEAFF. CDR3 DNA: TGTGCCAGCGGACAAGGGGGGAACACTGAAGCTTTCTTT.

The chain combines TRBV2 with TRBJ2-7; 9 bases map to TRBD2. V lost 11 bases, J lost 5 bases, and 13 bases stayed unmatched. The germline V gene has CDR1 SNHLY and CDR2 FYNNEI. This CDR3 comprises 14 residues. CDR3 coding DNA: TGTGCCTCCGCTAAGCCGGCTAGCGGGGACGAGCAGTACTTC. Residues: CASAKPASGDEQYF.

The chain has TRBV29-1 and TRBJ1-2; D perhaps matches TRBD1 (6 bases). The ends were cut back, 6 bases at V and 0 bases at J, with 14 bases in the middle. There are 14 residues in the CDR3. Per germline, CDR1 SQVTM and CDR2 ANQGSEA. DNA of the CDR3: TGCAGCGTAGTGCCTTGGACAGCTAACTATGGCTACACCTTC. Its translation is CSVVPWTANYGYTF.

DNA of the CDR3: TGTGCCAGCAGTTTATTCGGACTCCCCTCCTACGAGCAGTACTTC. Protein sequence: CASSLFGLPSYEQYF. V is TRBV28 and J is TRBJ2-7; TRBD2 is a possible D gene (5 bases). Trimming pared 1 base from V and 0 bases from J, leaving 10 bases between. This CDR3 region has 15 residues. Per germline, CDR1 MDHEN and CDR2 SYDVKM. The full variable domain, rest sourced from reference TRBV28 and TRBJ2-7, is DVKVTQSSRYLVKRTGEKVFLECVQDMDHENMFWYRQDPGLGLRLIYFSYDVKMKEKGDIPEGYSVSREKKERFSLILESASTNQTSMYLCASSLFGLPSYEQYFGPGTRLTVT.

CDR3 coding DNA: TGTGCCTGGAGGACTAGCTACTCTTACAATGAGCAGTTCTTC. This translates into CAWRTSYSYNEQFF. The chain is built from TRBV30 and TRBJ2-1; 7 bases agree with TRBD2. Unmatched junction bases numbered 6, after V lost 3 bases and J lost 4 bases. Germline CDR1 GTSNPN, CDR2 SVGIG (reference sequence). This CDR3 has 14 residues.

The chain joins TRBV27 to TRBJ2-2; tentatively, D is TRBD2 (5 bases). Germline CDR1 MNHEY, CDR2 SMNVEV (reference sequence). The CDR3 consists of 14 residues. Trimming pared 6 bases from V and 4 bases from J, leaving 12 bases between. Written as DNA, the CDR3 is TGTGCCAGCAGCCCCCAGACTATCACCGGGGAGCTGTTTTTT. Its translation is CASSPQTITGELFF.

The chain couples TRBV9 to TRBJ2-7; TRBD2 aligns across 10 bases. V lost 4 bases to trimming and J lost 5 bases; unmatched junction nucleotides: 9. Germline assignment: CDR1 SGDLS and CDR2 YYNGEE. CDR3 length: 15 amino acids. CDR3 loop: CASSTIAGGSDEQYF. The CDR3 DNA sequence: TGTGCCAGCAGCACCATAGCGGGAGGTTCCGACGAGCAGTACTTC.

V is TRBV6-6 and J is TRBJ1-1; 7 nucleotides agree with TRBD1. CDR3 size: 15 residues. V trimming: 6 bases; J trimming: 1 base; junction bases outside the gene matches: 8. In germline, CDR1 is MNHNY, CDR2 SVGAGI (reference sequence). Here the CDR3 reads CASRGDGTANTEAFF. The CDR3 coding sequence is TGTGCCAGCAGGGGGGACGGGACAGCGAACACTGAAGCTTTCTTT.

This clone was recorded a few times. The V call is TRBV6-5, the J call TRBJ2-7; 11 nucleotides match TRBD1. Germline CDR1 MNHEY, CDR2 SVGAGI. This CDR3 has 13 residues. After removal of 6 bases from V and 4 bases from J, the junction contained 2 bases not matched to a gene. The CDR3: CASRDRGRYEQYF. The CDR3 DNA follows: TGTGCCAGCAGGGACAGGGGGCGGTACGAGCAGTACTTC.

The rearrangement joins TRBV27 to TRBJ2-7; 7 bases match TRBD2. V gave up 11 bases and J gave up 4 bases; unmatched junction bases: 17. Germline V gives CDR1 MNHEY, CDR2 SMNVEV (reference sequence). CDR3 length: 15 residues. In DNA form, the CDR3 reads TGTGCCTGTAGTTTAAGCGGGACCCCAGTGTACGAGCAGTACTTC. Encoded protein: CACSLSGTPVYEQYF.

The rearrangement uses TRBV6-6 and TRBJ2-1; D call uncertain. This CDR3 spans 16 amino acids. The germline V gene has CDR1 MNHNY and CDR2 SVGAGI (reference sequence). V was cut by 0 bases and J by 6 bases, with 15 bases left in between. The CDR3 protein is CASSYSGDVRPNEQFF. CDR3 coding DNA: TGTGCCAGCAGTTACTCAGGAGACGTCAGACCCAATGAGCAGTTCTTC.

The J gene is TRBJ2-7, the V gene TRBV19; 10 bases fit TRBD2. Germline lookup yields CDR1 LNHDA and CDR2 SQIVND (reference sequence). CDR3 length equals 15 residues. Germline trimming cut 5 bases from V and 0 bases from J; bases unmatched to any gene: 4. CDR3 sequence: CASSVSGRSSYEQYF. CDR3 coding DNA: TGTGCCAGTAGTGTTAGCGGGAGGAGCTCCTACGAGCAGTACTTC.

V is TRBV6-5 and J is TRBJ1-2; no reliable D call. This CDR3 has 13 amino acids. Germline V CDR1 and CDR2: MNHEY, SVGAGI. The V end was cut by 2 bases, the J end by 2 bases, with 6 bases between. This CDR3 is CASSYEENYGYTF. Here the CDR3 DNA reads TGTGCCAGCAGTTACGAGGAGAACTATGGCTACACCTTC.